Below are 18 T cell receptor beta chains sequenced from a single sample in a study of response to subunit inactivated influenza vaccine. From the RT-PCR reads, TCRdb called clonotypes with MiXCR, one entry per CDR3 protein. The sample has about 650,000 distinct CDR3 sequences; 12% to 15% are singletons. The sample here was PBMCs from blood, taken around 14 days before vaccination. Receptor source: a man in his fifties who received an inactivated influenza vaccine.

The rearrangement links TRBV15 to TRBJ1-2; possibly TRBD1 for D (6 bases). The CDR3 extends over 15 amino acids. Trimming left V 0 bases short and J 0 bases short, with 8 bases between. CDR1 is LNHNV and CDR2 is YYDKDF in the germline V gene (reference sequence). CDR3 in amino acids: CATSRETGANYGYTF. DNA of the CDR3: TGTGCCACCAGCAGAGAGACAGGAGCTAACTATGGCTACACCTTC. Full variable domain (remainder filled in from reference TRBV15 and TRBJ1-2): DAMVIQNPRYQVTQFGKPVTLSCSQTLNHNVMYWYQQKSSQAPKLLFHYYDKDFNNEADTPDNFQSRRPNTSFCFLDIRSPGLGDTAMYLCATSRETGANYGYTFGSGTRLTVV.

The rearrangement joins TRBV15 to TRBJ2-7; TRBD1 matches 8 bases. Germline V gives CDR1 LNHNV, CDR2 YYDKDF (reference sequence). The ends lost 3 bases at V and 3 bases at J; junction bases unmatched: 10. The CDR3 runs to 16 residues. Here the CDR3 reads CATSRESTGVGYEQYF. CDR3 bases: TGTGCCACCAGCAGGGAATCGACAGGGGTCGGCTACGAGCAGTACTTC.

This clonotype was detected a few times. The chain couples TRBV29-1 to TRBJ2-7; maybe TRBD2 (7 bases). In germline, CDR1 is SQVTM, CDR2 ANQGSEA. CDR3 length: 13 residues. V was cut by 7 bases and J by 2 bases, with 15 bases left in between. The CDR3 protein is CSGGRGGAYEQYF. The CDR3 nucleotides are TGCAGCGGAGGAAGAGGGGGGGCCTACGAGCAGTACTTC.

The chain combines TRBV5-1 with TRBJ2-3, with a weak D call TRBD2 (7 bases). The CDR3 extends over 15 amino acids. The V end lost 3 bases, the J end lost 6 bases, and 17 bases lay between the germline ends. CDR1 and CDR2 from the germline V gene are SGHRS and YFSETQ. CDR3 protein: CASSSAGAPTDTQYF. CDR3 DNA: TGCGCCAGCAGCTCTGCGGGGGCCCCGACTGATACGCAGTATTTT.

This sequence joins TRBV6-1 and TRBJ1-1; TRBD1 aligns across 9 bases. This CDR3 has 15 residues. Germline lookup yields CDR1 MNHNS and CDR2 SASEGT. Unmatched junction bases numbered 12, after V lost 6 bases and J lost 7 bases. The CDR3 loop reads CASRRDRASGNEAFF. CDR3 DNA sequence: TGTGCCAGCAGAAGGGACAGGGCGAGTGGAAATGAAGCTTTCTTT.

This clonotype was observed many times. The rearrangement links TRBV25-1 to TRBJ1-3; no clear D. The CDR3 is 14 amino acids. Trimming took 1 base from V and 4 from J, leaving 8 bases between them. Germline V gene lookup returns CDR1 MGHDK and CDR2 SYGVNS. CDR3 protein: CASSESMVGNTIYF. The CDR3 DNA follows: TGTGCCAGCAGTGAATCCATGGTCGGAAACACCATATATTTT.

V is TRBV11-2 and J is TRBJ2-7, with a weak D call TRBD2 (6 bases). Per the germline V gene, CDR1 is SGHAT and CDR2 is FQNNGV. The CDR3 sequence is 15 residues long. V was pared by 5 bases and J by 1 base, with 15 bases between. The CDR3 DNA sequence: TGTGCCAGCAGCCCCCTAGTAGGAGGGTCCTACGAGCAGTACTTC. Protein: CASSPLVGGSYEQYF.

This clonotype appeared a few times. The gene calls are TRBV28 and TRBJ2-7; D gene ambiguous. V was pared by 2 bases and J by 8 bases, with 10 bases between. The CDR3 consists of 12 residues. The germline V gene encodes CDR1 MDHEN and CDR2 SYDVKM. The DNA of the CDR3 is TGTGCCAGCAGTTTACGTGGGCTGCAGCAGTACTTC. Amino acid sequence: CASSLRGLQQYF.

The rearrangement uses TRBV20-1 and TRBJ2-3, with 14 positions matching TRBD2. This CDR3 is 16 amino acids long. J lost 6 bases, V lost 6 bases, and 11 bases had no gene match. In germline, CDR1 is DFQATT, CDR2 SNEGSKA (reference sequence). CDR3 residues: CSAISGLAGVWDTQYF. CDR3 nucleotide sequence: TGCAGTGCCATCTCGGGACTAGCGGGAGTTTGGGATACGCAGTATTTT.

In this sample, this clonotype turned up a few times. This chain joins TRBV7-2 and TRBJ1-1, with D unclear. Germline CDR1 and CDR2: SGHTA and FQGNSA. Deletions cut 1 base from V and 4 bases from J, with 10 bases between. There are 14 residues in the CDR3. CDR3 sequence: CASSLGVRFTEAFF. The DNA of the CDR3 is TGTGCCAGCAGCTTAGGGGTCCGGTTCACTGAAGCTTTCTTT.

This clonotype was observed a few times. The gene calls are TRBV20-1 and TRBJ2-7; D remains unclear. V lost 0 bases, J lost 0 bases, and 9 bases lay in between. The CDR3 covers 14 residues. The germline V gene has CDR1 DFQATT and CDR2 SNEGSKA (reference sequence). The CDR3 here is CSARDEHDSYEQYF. The CDR3 DNA follows: TGCAGTGCTAGAGATGAACATGACTCCTACGAGCAGTACTTC.

The chain has TRBV29-1 and TRBJ2-7; D unclear. The CDR3 is 13 amino acids. Trimming removed 4 bases from V and 2 bases from J, with 12 bases in between. CDR1 and CDR2 from the germline V gene are SQVTM and ANQGSEA. In nucleotides, the CDR3 is TGCAGCGTTGTCGTTGGGCAGGCCTACGAGCAGTACTTC. Its protein is CSVVVGQAYEQYF.

The rearrangement uses TRBV7-2 and TRBJ2-5; TRBD2 agrees at 7 bases. Trimming at V came to 2 bases and at J to 0 bases, leaving 9 bases not matched to a gene. Germline V gene lookup returns CDR1 SGHTA and CDR2 FQGNSA. CDR3 size: 17 residues. This chain's CDR3 is CASSLMGVGGYQETQYF. In DNA form, the CDR3 reads TGTGCCAGCAGCTTAATGGGGGTGGGGGGGTACCAAGAGACCCAGTACTTC. Variable domain in full (rest from reference TRBV7-2 and TRBJ2-5): GAGVSQSPSNKVTEKGKDVELRCDPISGHTALYWYRQSLGQGLEFLIYFQGNSAPDKSGLPSDRFSAERTGGSVSTLTIQRTQQEDSAVYLCASSLMGVGGYQETQYFGPGTRLLVL.

This clonotype appeared many times. In nucleotides, the CDR3 is TGTGCCAGCAGACCAGACCCGAATCTCAATGAGCAGTTCTTC. Amino acids: CASRPDPNLNEQFF. The chain joins TRBV7-2 to TRBJ2-1; no clear D gene. Trimming removed 6 bases from V and 6 bases from J, with 15 bases in between. Per the germline V gene, CDR1 is SGHTA and CDR2 is FQGNSA. The CDR3 has 14 amino acids.

This clonotype was seen repeatedly, ten times or more. V and J are TRBV9 and TRBJ2-5; 7 positions agree with TRBD2. The CDR3 is 15 amino acids. Germline-derived CDR1 and CDR2 are SGDLS and YYNGEE. The V gene end was trimmed by 1 base and the J gene end by 5 bases; junction bases not matched to a gene: 8. The CDR3 nucleotides are TGTGCCAGCAGCGTACAAAGCGGGACGGTGGAGACCCAGTACTTC. It is translated as CASSVQSGTVETQYF.

In its sample, this clonotype was seen many times. The chain is built from TRBV12-3 or TRBV12-4 and TRBJ1-6; TRBD1 aligns across 9 bases. V gave up 7 bases and J gave up 6 bases; unmatched junction bases: 4. The CDR3 runs 14 residues. The CDR3 loop reads CASTPGQGNSPLHF. CDR3 nucleotides: TGTGCCAGCACCCCGGGACAGGGTAATTCACCCCTCCACTTT.

This clonotype was seen only a few times. The chain joins TRBV11-1 to TRBJ2-6; D is ambiguous. Germline loops: CDR1 SGHAT, CDR2 FQDESV (reference sequence). With 5 bases removed from V and 3 bases from J, the gap between germline ends came to 20 bases. The CDR3 runs 18 residues. CDR3 bases: TGTGCCAGCAGCCCCCATGGTCTGAAGTTGGGTGGGGCCAACGTCCTGACTTTC. Its translation is CASSPHGLKLGGANVLTF. The variable domain in full, with the rest retrieved from reference TRBV11-1 and TRBJ2-6, is EAEVAQSPRYKITEKSQAVAFWCDPISGHATLYWYRQILGQGPELLVQFQDESVVDDSQLPKDRFSAERLKGVDSTLKIQPAELGDSAMYLCASSPHGLKLGGANVLTFGAGSRLTVL.

The J gene is TRBJ2-3, the V gene TRBV5-6, with 15 nucleotides matching TRBD2. The V gene end was trimmed by 3 bases and the J gene end by 1 base; junction bases not matched to a gene: 9. In germline, CDR1 is SGHDT, CDR2 YYEEEE. This CDR3 is 19 amino acids long. The CDR3 DNA is TGTGCCAGCAGCTGGGGACTAGCGGGGGGCCCGACCGGCACAGATACGCAGTATTTT. Its protein is CASSWGLAGGPTGTDTQYF.